The sample holds one count of the clone carrying this TCR beta chain. The sample originates from a study of blood T cell repertoires in COVID-19. In assigning cohorts, the study relied on participant-reported clinical history. The CDR3 extends over 15 amino acids. J gave up 2 bases and V 9 bases, and 9 bases lay outside the gene matches. TCRdb's table, derived via immunoSEQ multiplex PCR, lists solely in-frame clones and lacks some. The sample lists hundreds of thousands of clones; roughly nine tenths were seen once. This receptor was identified in a woman aged 18 to 35 who had recovered from COVID-19. The chain links TRBV23-1 to TRBJ2-1, with 8 bases that match TRBD2. TRBV23-1 is flagged as an ORF with uncertain function. The source material was PBMCs or T cells enriched from blood (not recorded which). The CDR3 DNA reads TGCGCCAGAATACGGGGGGGGCCAACCTACAATGAGCAGTTCTTC. Its translation: CARIRGGPTYNEQFF.